The sequence of this T cell receptor (beta chain) was determined in a study of cytomegalovirus exposure and HLA in healthy donors. Study observations and caveats: DRB1 showed the most TCR associations and HLA-C the fewest in a later analysis, as rates varied by HLA locus. Within the data, a cluster of highly shared sequence variants was likely a sequencing artifact.

Germline CDR1 and CDR2: SGHTA and FQGNSA. V shed 2 bases and J 1 base; nucleotides not matched to a gene: 12. This CDR3 spans 18 amino acids. On this clone itself: What it binds is unknown.

Amplification used 60 Vbeta primers and 13 Jbeta primers. Profiling relied on immunoSEQ multiplex PCR, and the TCRdb table lists in-frame clones only, not all of them. In total, the table holds some 200,000 clones. This receptor was taken from a boy aged 10-17 years in good health and CMV-seronegative. The specimen sequenced was PBMCs. The chain combines TRBV7-2 with TRBJ2-5; 8 nucleotides match TRBD2. CDR3 sequence (DNA): TGTGCCAGCAGCTTAACTCGCGGGGGGCGAAGAATCCAAGAGACCCAGTACTTC. Translated, it gives CASSLTRGGRRIQETQYF.